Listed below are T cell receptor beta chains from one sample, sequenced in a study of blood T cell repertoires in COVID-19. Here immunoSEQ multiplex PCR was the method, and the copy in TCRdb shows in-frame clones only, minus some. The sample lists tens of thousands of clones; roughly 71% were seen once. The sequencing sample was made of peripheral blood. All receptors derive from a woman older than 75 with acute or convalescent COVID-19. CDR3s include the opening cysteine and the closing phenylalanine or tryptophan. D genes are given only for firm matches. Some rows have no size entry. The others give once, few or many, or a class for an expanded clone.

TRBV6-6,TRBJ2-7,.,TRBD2,CASSRTSGGARGYEQYF,TGTGCCAGCAGTCGGACTAGCGGAGGGGCCCGGGGCTACGAGCAGTACTTC
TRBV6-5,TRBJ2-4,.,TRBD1,CASGTVRGKNIQYF,TGTGCCAGCGGGACAGTGAGAGGCAAAAACATTCAGTACTTC
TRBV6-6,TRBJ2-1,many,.,CASSAGQNLNEQFF,TGTGCCAGCAGTGCCGGACAGAATCTCAATGAGCAGTTCTTC
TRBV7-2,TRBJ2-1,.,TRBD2,CASSPSGFYNEQFF,TGTGCCAGCAGCCCTAGCGGGTTCTACAATGAGCAGTTCTTC
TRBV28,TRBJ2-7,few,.,CASSFSRREQYF,TGTGCCAGCAGTTTCTCGAGGCGCGAGCAGTACTTC
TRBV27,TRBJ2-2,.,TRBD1,CASSPGTVNTGELFF,TGTGCCAGCTCCCCTGGGACAGTGAACACCGGGGAGCTGTTTTTT
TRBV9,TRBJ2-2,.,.,CASSKGTSWWELFF,TGTGCCAGCAGTAAGGGGACATCTTGGTGGGAGCTGTTTTTT
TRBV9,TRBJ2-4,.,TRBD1,CASSVVAGGAGIQYF,TGTGCCAGCAGCGTAGTGGCAGGGGGCGCGGGGATTCAGTACTTC
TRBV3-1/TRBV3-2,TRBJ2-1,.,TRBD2,CASSSAPRGGLAGDRSYNEQFF,TGTGCCAGCAGCTCTGCCCCCCGGGGGGGACTAGCGGGAGACCGCTCCTACAATGAGCAGTTCTTC
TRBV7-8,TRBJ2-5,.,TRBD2,CASSSNQGLAGSAAQYF,TGTGCCAGCAGCTCGAACCAGGGACTAGCGGGATCGGCGGCCCAGTACTTC
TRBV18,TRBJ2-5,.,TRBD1,CASSPRAGTGAPSGETQYF,TGTGCCAGCTCACCACGAGCCGGGACAGGGGCCCCGAGCGGAGAGACCCAGTACTTC
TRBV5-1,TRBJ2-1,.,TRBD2,CASSLATSGNEQFF,TGCGCCAGCAGCTTGGCCACTAGCGGGAATGAGCAGTTCTTC
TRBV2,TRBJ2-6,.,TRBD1,CASSITGGGGANVLTF,TGTGCCAGCAGCATCACAGGGGGCGGCGGGGCCAACGTCCTGACTTTC
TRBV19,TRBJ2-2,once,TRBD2,CASSSLGGSDTGELFF,TGTGCCAGTAGTAGCCTAGGCGGGAGTGACACCGGGGAGCTGTTTTTT
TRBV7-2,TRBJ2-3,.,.,CASSPNLQGSMGTDTQYF,TGTGCCAGCAGCCCCAACCTACAGGGATCTATGGGCACAGATACGCAGTATTTT
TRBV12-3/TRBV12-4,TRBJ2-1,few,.,CASSPIAYNEQFF,TGTGCCAGCAGCCCTATAGCCTACAATGAGCAGTTCTTC
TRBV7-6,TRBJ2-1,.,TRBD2,CASSLGSGRTNEQFF,TGTGCCAGCAGCTTGGGTAGCGGGAGAACCAATGAGCAGTTCTTC
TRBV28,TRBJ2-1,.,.,CASSGGRRVSSYNEQFF,TGTGCCAGCAGTGGGGGGAGGCGGGTGAGCTCCTACAATGAGCAGTTCTTC
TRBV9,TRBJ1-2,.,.,CASSPQGTGVDGYTF,TGTGCCAGCAGCCCCCAGGGAACGGGGGTCGATGGCTACACCTTC
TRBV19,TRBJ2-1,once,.,CASNDPRRSQGEQFF,TGTGCCAGTAATGACCCACGGAGGTCACAGGGTGAGCAGTTCTTC
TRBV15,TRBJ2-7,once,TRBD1,CATSRKRNRGSYEQYF,TGTGCCACCAGCAGAAAGAGGAACAGGGGGTCCTACGAGCAGTACTTC
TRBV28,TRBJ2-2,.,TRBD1,CSTGVRNTGELFF,TGCTCGACAGGGGTAAGGAACACCGGGGAGCTGTTTTTT
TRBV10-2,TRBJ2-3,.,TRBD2,CASRTTLWGLAGVGGTDTQYF,TGCGCCAGCAGGACTACTCTGTGGGGACTAGCGGGAGTGGGGGGCACAGATACGCAGTATTTT
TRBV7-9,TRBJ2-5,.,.,CASSPPTGWGIKTQYF,TGTGCCAGCAGCCCCCCCACAGGGTGGGGGATAAAGACCCAGTACTTC
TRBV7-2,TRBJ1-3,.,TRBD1,CASSPGTGGRGYTIYF,TGTGCCAGCAGCCCAGGGACAGGGGGCAGGGGGTACACCATATATTTT
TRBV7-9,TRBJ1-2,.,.,CASSLAQELGYTF,TGTGCCAGCAGCTTAGCACAGGAACTTGGCTACACCTTC
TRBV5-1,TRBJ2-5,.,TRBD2,CASSDGLAGVETQYF,TGCGCCAGCAGTGACGGACTAGCGGGAGTTGAGACCCAGTACTTC
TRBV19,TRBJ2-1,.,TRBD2,CASQFSGRRNEQFF,TGTGCCAGTCAATTTAGCGGGAGGCGCAATGAGCAGTTCTTC
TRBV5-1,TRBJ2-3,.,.,CASSGVQRADTQYF,TGCGCCAGCAGCGGCGTACAGAGGGCAGATACGCAGTATTTT
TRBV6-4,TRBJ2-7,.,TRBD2,CASGGVSATSFYEQYF,TGTGCCAGCGGGGGGGTCTCGGCGACATCGTTCTACGAGCAGTACTTC
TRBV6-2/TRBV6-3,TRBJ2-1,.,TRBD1,CASSYSFDRGRLSNEQFF,TGTGCCAGCAGTTACTCCTTCGACAGGGGGCGCTTGTCCAATGAGCAGTTCTTC
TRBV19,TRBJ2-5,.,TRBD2,CASSKAGGTRETQYF,TGTGCCAGTAGTAAGGCGGGAGGCACGAGGGAGACCCAGTACTTC
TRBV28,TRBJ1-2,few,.,CASSLGLQNYGYTF,TGTGCCAGCAGTTTAGGACTTCAGAACTATGGCTACACCTTC
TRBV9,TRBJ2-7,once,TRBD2,CASSVGLAGDYEQYF,TGTGCCAGCAGCGTAGGTCTAGCGGGAGACTACGAGCAGTACTTC
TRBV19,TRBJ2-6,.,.,CASSIWTSNVLTF,TGTGCCAGTAGTATTTGGACTTCCAACGTCCTGACTTTC
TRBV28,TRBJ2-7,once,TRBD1,CASSFMVQGGISYEQYF,TGTGCCAGCAGTTTCATGGTACAGGGGGGCATCTCCTACGAGCAGTACTTC
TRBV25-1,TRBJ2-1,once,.,CASSEFSGIADNEQFF,TGTGCCAGCAGTGAATTTTCCGGGATCGCCGACAACGAGCAGTTCTTC
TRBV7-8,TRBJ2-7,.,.,CASSLVIGRTPYEQYF,TGTGCCAGCAGCTTAGTAATCGGTCGGACACCCTACGAGCAGTACTTC
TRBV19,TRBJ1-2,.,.,CASSVPGRSPYGYTF,TGTGCCAGTAGTGTTCCCGGGAGGAGTCCTTATGGCTACACCTTC
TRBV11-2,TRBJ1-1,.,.,CASSLGRGVGAEAFF,TGTGCCAGCAGCTTAGGGAGGGGCGTCGGGGCTGAAGCTTTCTTT
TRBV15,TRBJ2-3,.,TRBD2,CATSRATSGSSDTQYF,TGTGCCACCAGCAGAGCGACTAGCGGGAGTTCAGATACGCAGTATTTT
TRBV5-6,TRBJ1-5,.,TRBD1,CASSLGQVSNQPQHF,TGTGCCAGCAGCCTCGGACAGGTTAGCAATCAGCCCCAGCATTTT
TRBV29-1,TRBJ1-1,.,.,CSVEDDRGAFF,TGCAGCGTTGAAGATGACCGGGGGGCTTTCTTT
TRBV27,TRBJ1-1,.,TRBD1,CASSLRTGAPNTEAFF,TGTGCCAGCAGTTTAAGGACAGGGGCACCGAACACTGAAGCTTTCTTT
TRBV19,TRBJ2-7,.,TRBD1,CASSLRLPDRGGYEQYF,TGTGCCAGTAGTCTCCGACTCCCGGACAGGGGGGGTTACGAGCAGTACTTC
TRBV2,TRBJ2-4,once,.,CASSVGGRTKNIQYF,TGTGCCAGCAGTGTAGGGGGTAGGACCAAAAACATTCAGTACTTC